This passage covers 6 T cell receptor beta chains from one sample sequenced in a study of human T cells and chemical hapten exposure. TCRdb independently ran MiXCR on the RACE reads; one entry per CDR3 protein. The sample lists around 300,000 distinct CDR3 sequences, 6% to 8.5% occurring once. Documented time point: patch test 1, 2 weeks after DPC sensitization. Treatment: therapeutic diphenylcyclopropenone sensitization with weekly scalp DPC. The source material was whole blood, sampled in connection with sensitization to the hapten diphenylcyclopropenone (DPC). The receptors were gathered from a woman aged 18-35 years with alopecia areata. Some clones in this sample may be carry-over from other donors' samples.

This sequence joins TRBV28 and TRBJ1-1, with D maybe TRBD1 (5 bases). The CDR3 is made up of 15 amino acids. Per germline, CDR1 MDHEN and CDR2 SYDVKM. The V gene lost 3 bases and the J gene lost 6 bases, with 17 bases spanning the gap. In DNA form, the CDR3 reads TGTGCCAGCAGTTTGGCCCGGGCAGGGCGGTCTGAAGCTTTCTTT. Amino acids: CASSLARAGRSEAFF. Using reference TRBV28 and TRBJ1-1 for the parts outside the CDR3, the full variable domain is DVKVTQSSRYLVKRTGEKVFLECVQDMDHENMFWYRQDPGLGLRLIYFSYDVKMKEKGDIPEGYSVSREKKERFSLILESASTNQTSMYLCASSLARAGRSEAFFGQGTRLTVV.

This clonotype was recorded many times. This chain joins TRBV10-3 and TRBJ2-3; possibly TRBD2 for D (5 bases). Germline V CDR1 and CDR2: ENHRY, SYGVKD. The CDR3 sequence is 14 residues long. The V end was cut by 8 bases, the J end by 0 bases, with 12 bases between. Here the CDR3 DNA reads TGTGCCATCCGCCCGGGGTACAGCACAGATACGCAGTATTTT. It codes for CAIRPGYSTDTQYF.

The chain is built from TRBV6-1 and TRBJ1-5, with D possibly being TRBD1 (5 bases). Trimming removed 2 bases from V and 3 bases from J, with 11 bases in between. Germline V gene lookup returns CDR1 MNHNS and CDR2 SASEGT. CDR3 length equals 15 residues. The CDR3 bases are TGTGCCAGCAGTGAACAGGGCCCAATCAATCAGCCCCAGCATTTT. Amino acid sequence: CASSEQGPINQPQHF.

The CDR3 loop reads CASRSVRGSPRPQHF. Here the CDR3 DNA reads TGTGCCAGCAGATCCGTCAGGGGCTCCCCTAGGCCCCAGCATTTT. V usage is TRBV6-2 or TRBV6-3 and J usage is TRBJ1-5, with D tentatively TRBD1 (6 bases). The germline V gene has CDR1 MNHEY and CDR2 SVGEGT. The CDR3 length is 15 residues. Between the trimmed V and J ends, which lost 6 bases and 9 bases, there was a span of 21 bases.

This clonotype was counted ten times or more. This chain joins TRBV14 and TRBJ1-1, with 8 nucleotides matching TRBD1. This CDR3 is 14 amino acids long. V lost 3 bases to trimming and J lost 5 bases; unmatched junction nucleotides: 5. Germline V gene lookup returns CDR1 SGHDN and CDR2 FVKESK. The CDR3 sequence: CASSHKTGGTEAFF. The CDR3, as DNA: TGTGCCAGCAGCCACAAAACAGGGGGGACTGAAGCTTTCTTT.

This clonotype was observed many times. The chain uses TRBV12-3 or TRBV12-4 and TRBJ1-4; D is possibly TRBD1 (5 bases). CDR3 length: 15 amino acids. V was clipped by 5 bases and J by 7 bases, with 17 bases between them. The CDR3 loop reads CASSLNGGSGEKLFF. CDR3 sequence (DNA): TGTGCCAGCAGTCTCAACGGGGGTTCGGGTGAAAAACTGTTTTTT.